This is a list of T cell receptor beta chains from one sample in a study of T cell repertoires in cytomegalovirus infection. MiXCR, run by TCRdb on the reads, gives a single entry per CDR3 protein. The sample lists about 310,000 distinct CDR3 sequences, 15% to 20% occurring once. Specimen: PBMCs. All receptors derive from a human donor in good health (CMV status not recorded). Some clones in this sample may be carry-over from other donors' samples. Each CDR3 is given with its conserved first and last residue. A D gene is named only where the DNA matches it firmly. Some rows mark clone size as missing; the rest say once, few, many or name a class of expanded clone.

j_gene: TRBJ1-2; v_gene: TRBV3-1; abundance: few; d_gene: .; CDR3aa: CASSQDIGGGRRGYTF; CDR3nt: TGTGCCAGCAGCCAAGATATCGGCGGGGGGCGCCGGGGCTACACCTTC
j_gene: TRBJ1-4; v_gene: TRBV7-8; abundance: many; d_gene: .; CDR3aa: CASSRAGVLGEKLFF; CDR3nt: TGTGCCAGCAGCAGAGCGGGGGTCTTGGGTGAAAAACTGTTTTTT
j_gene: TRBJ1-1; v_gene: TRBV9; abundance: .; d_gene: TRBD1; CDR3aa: CASSPGTGETEAFF; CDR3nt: TGTGCCAGCAGTCCCGGGACAGGGGAAACTGAAGCTTTCTTT
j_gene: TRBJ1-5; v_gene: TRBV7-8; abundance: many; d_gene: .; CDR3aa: CASSLEQGSNQPQHF; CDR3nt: TGTGCCAGCAGCTTAGAACAGGGAAGCAATCAGCCCCAGCATTTT
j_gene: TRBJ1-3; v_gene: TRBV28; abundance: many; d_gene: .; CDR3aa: CASSSLAGTTGNTIYF; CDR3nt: TGTGCCAGCAGTTCATTAGCGGGGACCACAGGAAACACCATATATTTT
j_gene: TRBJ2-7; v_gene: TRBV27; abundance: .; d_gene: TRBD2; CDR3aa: CASSLSLSAGGPSHEQYF; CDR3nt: TGTGCCAGCAGTTTATCTTTGTCAGCGGGGGGCCCCAGCCACGAGCAGTACTTC
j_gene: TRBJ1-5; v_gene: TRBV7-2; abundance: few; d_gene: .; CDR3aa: CASSLGRVEQPQHF; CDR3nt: TGTGCCAGCAGCTTAGGGCGGGTTGAGCAGCCCCAGCATTTT
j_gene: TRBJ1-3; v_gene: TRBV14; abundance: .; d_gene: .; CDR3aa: CASSDSDSGNTIYF; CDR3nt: TGTGCCAGCAGCGACTCCGACTCTGGAAACACCATATATTTT
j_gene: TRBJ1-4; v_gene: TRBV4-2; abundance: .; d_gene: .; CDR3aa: CASSSEMGAVQNEKLFF; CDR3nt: TGTGCCAGCAGCTCCGAGATGGGTGCAGTCCAAAATGAAAAACTGTTTTTT
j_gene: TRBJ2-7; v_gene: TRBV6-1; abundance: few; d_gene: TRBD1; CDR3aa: CASRDRGRGSYEQYF; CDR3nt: TGTGCCAGCAGGGACAGGGGAAGGGGATCCTACGAGCAGTACTTC
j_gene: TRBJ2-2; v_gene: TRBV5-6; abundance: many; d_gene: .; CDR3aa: CASRFGQTNTGELFF; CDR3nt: TGTGCCAGCAGATTCGGACAGACGAACACCGGGGAGCTGTTTTTT
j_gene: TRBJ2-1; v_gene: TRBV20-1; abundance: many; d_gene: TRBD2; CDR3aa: CSATLGLAANEQFF; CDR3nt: TGCAGTGCTACTTTGGGACTAGCGGCCAATGAGCAGTTCTTC
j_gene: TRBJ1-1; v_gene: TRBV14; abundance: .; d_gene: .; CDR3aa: CASSDRGWFRGPNTEAFF; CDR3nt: TGTGCCAGCAGCGATAGGGGGTGGTTCCGGGGGCCGAACACTGAAGCTTTCTTT
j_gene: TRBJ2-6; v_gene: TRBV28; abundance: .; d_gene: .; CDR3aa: CASSLLPGVSSGANVLTF; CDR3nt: TGTGCCAGCAGTTTGTTGCCCGGTGTAAGCTCTGGGGCCAACGTCCTGACTTTC
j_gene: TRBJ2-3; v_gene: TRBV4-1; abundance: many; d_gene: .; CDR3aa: CASSQGPGRQYF; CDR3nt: TGCGCCAGCAGCCAAGGGCCAGGGAGGCAGTATTTT